A selection of T cell receptor beta chains follows, all from one sample in a study of blood T cells in healthy people across ages. TCRdb itself ran the 5' RACE reads through MiXCR, one entry per CDR3 protein. The sample consists of about 680,000 distinct CDR3 sequences, about 52% of them appearing once. The source material was blood. All receptors come from a woman aged 60-70 years in good health. CDR3s include the opening cysteine and the closing phenylalanine or tryptophan. The D gene is left open where the match is weak. Not every row has a clone size; where given, it reads once, few, many or a size class.

J gene: TRBJ2-1
clone size: many
V gene: TRBV30
D gene: -
CDR3 protein: CAWDRSGTYNEQFF
CDR3 DNA: TGTGCCTGGGACCGGAGCGGAACCTACAATGAGCAGTTCTTC

J gene: TRBJ2-1
clone size: few
V gene: TRBV5-1
D gene: -
CDR3 protein: CASSGWTDSYNEQFF
CDR3 DNA: TGCGCCAGCAGCGGGTGGACGGATTCCTACAATGAGCAGTTCTTC

J gene: TRBJ2-1
clone size: few
V gene: TRBV9
D gene: TRBD2
CDR3 protein: CASSVASGSNEQFF
CDR3 DNA: TGTGCCAGCAGCGTAGCTAGCGGGAGTAATGAGCAGTTCTTC

J gene: TRBJ2-7
clone size: -
V gene: TRBV20-1
D gene: TRBD2
CDR3 protein: CSARDFLAGYYEQYF
CDR3 DNA: TGCAGTGCTAGAGATTTTCTAGCGGGGTATTACGAGCAGTACTTC

J gene: TRBJ2-5
clone size: few
V gene: TRBV2
D gene: TRBD2
CDR3 protein: CASSETSGTQTQYF
CDR3 DNA: TGTGCCAGCAGTGAGACTAGCGGGACGCAGACCCAGTACTTC

J gene: TRBJ2-3
clone size: few
V gene: TRBV12-3/TRBV12-4
D gene: -
CDR3 protein: CASSFWRAPDTQYF
CDR3 DNA: TGTGCCAGCAGTTTTTGGAGGGCCCCAGATACGCAGTATTTT

J gene: TRBJ2-5
clone size: -
V gene: TRBV20-1
D gene: TRBD2
CDR3 protein: CSANGASGGQETQYF
CDR3 DNA: TGCAGTGCTAATGGGGCTTCGGGGGGACAAGAGACCCAGTACTTC

J gene: TRBJ2-5
clone size: few
V gene: TRBV12-3/TRBV12-4
D gene: -
CDR3 protein: CASTLRGAETQYF
CDR3 DNA: TGTGCCAGCACCCTCCGGGGGGCGGAGACCCAGTACTTC

J gene: TRBJ1-1
clone size: -
V gene: TRBV18
D gene: -
CDR3 protein: CASSPTNRDPWSTEAFF
CDR3 DNA: TGTGCCAGCTCACCAACGAACAGGGACCCTTGGAGCACTGAAGCTTTCTTT

J gene: TRBJ1-5
clone size: -
V gene: TRBV7-3
D gene: -
CDR3 protein: CASRPNQPQHF
CDR3 DNA: TGTGCCAGCAGACCAAATCAGCCCCAGCATTTT

J gene: TRBJ2-7
clone size: -
V gene: TRBV10-3
D gene: -
CDR3 protein: CASRETSPHEQYF
CDR3 DNA: TGTGCCAGCAGGGAGACTAGTCCCCACGAGCAGTACTTC

J gene: TRBJ2-1
clone size: -
V gene: TRBV7-2
D gene: TRBD1
CDR3 protein: CASSLEGGQGLRYNEQFF
CDR3 DNA: TGTGCCAGCAGCTTAGAGGGCGGACAGGGGTTAAGGTACAATGAGCAGTTCTTC

J gene: TRBJ2-1
clone size: -
V gene: TRBV9
D gene: -
CDR3 protein: CASSAPDRTHYNEQFF
CDR3 DNA: TGTGCCAGCAGCGCCCCCGACAGAACCCACTACAATGAGCAGTTCTTC

J gene: TRBJ2-7
clone size: -
V gene: TRBV9
D gene: TRBD2
CDR3 protein: CASSVAGTSGAYEQYF
CDR3 DNA: TGTGCCAGCAGCGTAGCTGGGACTAGCGGAGCCTACGAGCAGTACTTC

J gene: TRBJ2-7
clone size: -
V gene: TRBV10-3
D gene: TRBD2
CDR3 protein: CAIATSTYEQYF
CDR3 DNA: TGTGCCATCGCGACTAGCACCTACGAGCAGTACTTC

J gene: TRBJ2-7
clone size: few
V gene: TRBV7-2
D gene: TRBD2
CDR3 protein: CASSTRTSGVDYEQYF
CDR3 DNA: TGTGCCAGCAGCACAAGGACTAGCGGAGTAGACTACGAGCAGTACTTC

J gene: TRBJ1-2
clone size: few
V gene: TRBV29-1
D gene: -
CDR3 protein: CSVERPDSSYGYTF
CDR3 DNA: TGCAGCGTTGAAAGGCCGGACAGTTCCTATGGCTACACCTTC

J gene: TRBJ2-1
clone size: -
V gene: TRBV7-2
D gene: -
CDR3 protein: CASSPRSAETQFF
CDR3 DNA: TGTGCCAGCAGCCCTCGCTCAGCCGAGACCCAGTTCTTC

J gene: TRBJ2-1
clone size: few
V gene: TRBV7-2
D gene: -
CDR3 protein: CASSFNRDNEQFF
CDR3 DNA: TGTGCCAGCAGCTTTAATCGGGACAATGAGCAGTTCTTC

J gene: TRBJ1-6
clone size: once
V gene: TRBV7-9
D gene: TRBD1
CDR3 protein: CASSFAGGSPLHF
CDR3 DNA: TGTGCCAGCAGCTTCGCAGGGGGCTCACCCCTCCACTTT

J gene: TRBJ2-1
clone size: -
V gene: TRBV7-9
D gene: TRBD2
CDR3 protein: CASTPRSSGSGQFF
CDR3 DNA: TGTGCCAGCACCCCTCGGTCTAGCGGGAGTGGGCAGTTCTTC

J gene: TRBJ1-4
clone size: -
V gene: TRBV7-9
D gene: -
CDR3 protein: CASSLGRLRETEPNEKLFF
CDR3 DNA: TGTGCCAGCAGCTTAGGCCGACTTAGGGAAACGGAGCCTAATGAAAAACTGTTTTTT

J gene: TRBJ2-5
clone size: -
V gene: TRBV7-2
D gene: -
CDR3 protein: CASSLVGAEPVETQYF
CDR3 DNA: TGTGCCAGCAGCTTAGTGGGCGCCGAACCCGTAGAGACCCAGTACTTC

J gene: TRBJ2-3
clone size: -
V gene: TRBV14
D gene: -
CDR3 protein: CASSLDRTPTDTQYF
CDR3 DNA: TGTGCCAGCAGCCTTGACAGGACCCCCACAGATACGCAGTATTTT

J gene: TRBJ2-7
clone size: few
V gene: TRBV4-2
D gene: TRBD1
CDR3 protein: CASSQSGTGRRYEQYF
CDR3 DNA: TGTGCCAGCAGCCAATCCGGGACAGGGCGAAGGTACGAGCAGTACTTC

J gene: TRBJ2-2
clone size: -
V gene: TRBV11-2
D gene: -
CDR3 protein: CASSRRGSVYPLAPRMSTGELFF
CDR3 DNA: TGTGCCAGCAGCCGTCGGGGCAGCGTGTACCCCCTAGCGCCCCGAATGTCCACCGGGGAGCTGTTTTTT

J gene: TRBJ1-2
clone size: few
V gene: TRBV7-3
D gene: TRBD1
CDR3 protein: CASSLHAGGNYGYTF
CDR3 DNA: TGTGCCAGCAGCTTGCACGCAGGGGGGAACTATGGCTACACCTTC

J gene: TRBJ1-6
clone size: -
V gene: TRBV6-5
D gene: -
CDR3 protein: CASSSPPPGPNSPLHF
CDR3 DNA: TGTGCCAGCAGTTCGCCCCCGCCGGGACCGAATTCACCCCTCCACTTT

J gene: TRBJ1-6
clone size: -
V gene: TRBV6-6
D gene: -
CDR3 protein: CASSYQSGWNSPLHF
CDR3 DNA: TGTGCCAGCAGTTATCAGTCAGGGTGGAATTCACCCCTCCACTTT

J gene: TRBJ2-3
clone size: -
V gene: TRBV7-2
D gene: -
CDR3 protein: CASSPSVGYTDTQYF
CDR3 DNA: TGTGCCAGCAGCCCCAGTGTTGGGTATACAGATACGCAGTATTTT

J gene: TRBJ2-7
clone size: -
V gene: TRBV27
D gene: TRBD2
CDR3 protein: CASSPLAESSYEQYF
CDR3 DNA: TGTGCCAGCAGCCCTCTAGCGGAAAGCTCCTACGAGCAGTACTTC

J gene: TRBJ1-5
clone size: few
V gene: TRBV20-1
D gene: -
CDR3 protein: CSARELAQNNQPQHF
CDR3 DNA: TGCAGTGCTAGAGAGCTGGCCCAAAACAATCAGCCCCAGCATTTT

J gene: TRBJ2-7
clone size: -
V gene: TRBV27
D gene: -
CDR3 protein: CASSYTGAGYEQYF
CDR3 DNA: TGTGCCAGCAGTTACACGGGGGCGGGCTACGAGCAGTACTTC

J gene: TRBJ2-1
clone size: -
V gene: TRBV10-3
D gene: -
CDR3 protein: CAISEPAQGLANEQFF
CDR3 DNA: TGTGCCATCAGTGAGCCCGCCCAGGGTCTCGCCAATGAGCAGTTCTTC

J gene: TRBJ1-4
clone size: once
V gene: TRBV20-1
D gene: TRBD1
CDR3 protein: CSARGGTGDEKLFF
CDR3 DNA: TGCAGTGCTAGAGGTGGGACAGGGGATGAAAAACTGTTTTTT

J gene: TRBJ2-7
clone size: few
V gene: TRBV6-2/TRBV6-3
D gene: TRBD2
CDR3 protein: CASSSRREFYYEQYF
CDR3 DNA: TGTGCCAGCAGTTCGCGGCGGGAGTTCTACTACGAGCAGTACTTC

J gene: TRBJ1-1
clone size: -
V gene: TRBV25-1
D gene: -
CDR3 protein: CASSDPPGAGGTEAFF
CDR3 DNA: TGTGCCAGCAGTGACCCCCCCGGGGCGGGGGGCACTGAAGCTTTCTTT

J gene: TRBJ2-1
clone size: -
V gene: TRBV7-9
D gene: TRBD2
CDR3 protein: CASSSPTSGTPLKYEQFF
CDR3 DNA: TGTGCCAGCAGCTCTCCGACTAGCGGGACCCCCCTCAAGTATGAGCAGTTCTTC

J gene: TRBJ2-3
clone size: -
V gene: TRBV7-2
D gene: TRBD1
CDR3 protein: CASTTQWTGGSDTQYF
CDR3 DNA: TGTGCCAGCACTACGCAATGGACAGGGGGGTCAGATACGCAGTATTTT

J gene: TRBJ2-7
clone size: few
V gene: TRBV29-1
D gene: -
CDR3 protein: CSVGSGTSLTYEQYF
CDR3 DNA: TGCAGCGTTGGATCCGGGACGTCGCTAACCTACGAGCAGTACTTC

J gene: TRBJ2-3
clone size: -
V gene: TRBV20-1
D gene: TRBD2
CDR3 protein: CSARDGGSSIDTQYF
CDR3 DNA: TGCAGTGCTAGAGACGGCGGGAGTAGTATAGATACGCAGTATTTT

J gene: TRBJ2-3
clone size: once
V gene: TRBV20-1
D gene: TRBD2
CDR3 protein: CSARDFTSGSTDTQYF
CDR3 DNA: TGCAGTGCTAGAGATTTCACTAGCGGGAGCACAGATACGCAGTATTTT

J gene: TRBJ2-7
clone size: -
V gene: TRBV7-2
D gene: -
CDR3 protein: CASSLAVEGYEQYF
CDR3 DNA: TGTGCCAGCAGCTTAGCGGTGGAGGGATACGAGCAGTACTTC

J gene: TRBJ2-5
clone size: -
V gene: TRBV7-9
D gene: TRBD2
CDR3 protein: CASSSWASGEETQYF
CDR3 DNA: TGTGCCAGCAGCTCGTGGGCTAGCGGAGAAGAGACCCAGTACTTC

J gene: TRBJ2-1
clone size: -
V gene: TRBV7-2
D gene: -
CDR3 protein: CASSAGLTGARYNEQFF
CDR3 DNA: TGTGCCAGCAGCGCAGGACTAACGGGAGCGAGGTACAATGAGCAGTTCTTC

J gene: TRBJ2-7
clone size: few
V gene: TRBV12-3/TRBV12-4
D gene: -
CDR3 protein: CASSFNKGTYEQYF
CDR3 DNA: TGTGCCAGCAGTTTCAACAAGGGGACCTACGAGCAGTACTTC

J gene: TRBJ1-5
clone size: -
V gene: TRBV20-1
D gene: -
CDR3 protein: CSARRQGFDQPQHF
CDR3 DNA: TGCAGTGCTAGACGGCAGGGGTTCGATCAGCCCCAGCATTTT

J gene: TRBJ2-1
clone size: -
V gene: TRBV11-3
D gene: -
CDR3 protein: CASSSEFYNEQFF
CDR3 DNA: TGTGCCAGCAGCTCAGAGTTTTACAATGAGCAGTTCTTC